This T cell receptor beta chain was sequenced during a study of blood T cell repertoires in COVID-19. In the study overall: Recovered participants had two consecutive negative NP/OP PCR tests, healthcare professional clearance, or symptom resolution.

Per the original methods: The assay estimated nucleated cells by amplifying reference gene primers. The table came from immunoSEQ multiplex PCR; TCRdb's copy has only in-frame clones and leaves some out. V and J calls and clone size are those listed in that table; D and trimming were worked out from the DNA. The table has about 190,000 clones, approximately 90% seen once; the top ten hold approximately 23%. This clone was detected only once. Clinical history reported by participants formed the basis on which cohorts were assigned. CDR3 length equals 15 residues. Looked up from germline, CDR1 is MDHEN and CDR2 is SYDVKM. V lost 6 bases and J lost 11; bases outside the gene matches: 16.

The chain is built from TRBV28 and TRBJ1-5; TRBD1 agrees at 7 bases. Material for sequencing was PBMCs or T cells enriched from blood (not recorded which). This receptor was obtained from a middle-aged woman in a cohort exposed to, infected with or recovered from COVID-19 (not recorded which). CDR3 region: CASRTDRARGSSQHF. The CDR3 DNA is TGTGCCAGCAGAACAGACAGGGCGAGGGGGTCCTCCCAGCATTTT.